The 28 T cell receptor beta chains given below trace back to one sample, sequenced in a study of beta chain features in type 1 diabetes. Every bit of the isolated RNA underwent reverse transcription, so sequencing read expressed TCRB transcripts. The repertoire was sequenced with immunoSEQ multiplex PCR; TCRdb's copy has only in-frame clones and lacks some. Among fewer than 550,000 clones listed, roughly 10% were seen once. The specimen was naive CD4+ T cells from blood. All receptors come from a woman between 18 and 30 years old in good health.

This clone came up a few times. This chain joins TRBV21-1 and TRBJ2-1; the D call in the table, TRBD1, was not verified against the DNA. TRBV21-1 is a recognized pseudogene. The CDR3 totals 11 residues. The CDR3 is CASSRGQEQFF. The CDR3, as DNA: TGTGCCAGCAGCAGGGGGCAAGAGCAGTTCTTC.

This clone showed up just a few times. The genes are TRBV30 and TRBJ2-6, with D tentatively TRBD2 (6 bases). The CDR3 contains 16 residues. Trimming shortened V by 8 bases and J by 4 bases, and 21 bases separated the two germline ends. Germline CDR1 is GTSNPN and CDR2 is SVGIG (reference sequence). For the CDR3, the DNA is TGTGCCGGAGGGGATGCACACCGCGGCGGGGCCAACGTCCTGACTTTC. Translated, it gives CAGGDAHRGGANVLTF.

The chain recombines TRBV5-6 with TRBJ2-7; D is uncertain. This CDR3 region has 14 residues. Deletions cut 4 bases from V and 3 bases from J, with 14 bases between. The germline V gene encodes CDR1 SGHDT and CDR2 YYEEEE. The CDR3 loop reads CASSPDRSVYEQYV. In DNA form, the CDR3 reads TGTGCCAGCAGCCCAGACCGATCAGTCTACGAGCAGTACGTC.

This clone was found a few times. The V call is TRBV29-1, the J call TRBJ2-4; perhaps TRBD1 as D (5 bases). This CDR3 has 16 amino acids. Trimming stripped 5 bases from V and 0 bases from J, with 17 bases between. CDR1 is SQVTM, CDR2 ANQGSEA, per germline. The CDR3 is CSVFLRPDRAKNIQYF. The CDR3 DNA follows: TGCAGCGTTTTCCTCCGGCCTGACAGAGCCAAAAACATTCAGTACTTC.

The V gene is TRBV15, the J gene TRBJ2-7; TRBD2 matches 7 bases. This CDR3 is 15 amino acids long. Germline-derived CDR1 and CDR2 are LNHNV and YYDKDF (reference sequence). The junction had 4 bases not matched to a gene; V was cut back by 0 bases and J by 2 bases. The CDR3 reads CATSRETSSPYEQYF. The CDR3 region has the DNA TGTGCCACCAGCAGAGAGACTAGCAGCCCCTACGAGCAGTACTTC.

This clone was counted between two and nine times. The CDR3 DNA reads as TGTGCCTGGGGCCTAGCGGGAGTGCACTACGAGCAGTACTTC. Protein: CAWGLAGVHYEQYF. The rearrangement uses TRBV30 and TRBJ2-7; 10 positions agree with TRBD2. From germline, CDR1 is GTSNPN and CDR2 SVGIG (reference sequence). The V and J ends lost 5 bases and 3 bases, in that order; junction bases with no gene match: 7. The CDR3 has 14 amino acids.

This clone was seen a few times. The chain links TRBV28 to TRBJ2-1; 10 positions match TRBD2. V dropped 4 bases and J dropped 2; count of bases not matched to a gene: 5. Germline V gives CDR1 MDHEN, CDR2 SYDVKM. The CDR3 is 16 amino acids. CDR3 DNA: TGTGCCAGCAGTTCCCCTCTAGCGGGGGCCTACAATGAGCAGTTCTTC. Its protein product is CASSSPLAGAYNEQFF.

This chain connects TRBV7-3 to TRBJ2-7; tentatively, D is TRBD2 (5 bases). This CDR3 contains 14 residues. With 6 bases removed from V and 3 bases from J, the gap between germline ends came to 15 bases. Germline CDR1 reads SGHTA; CDR2 reads FQGTGA. CDR3 nucleotides: TGTGCCAGCAGGGGAACAGCGGTTGGCTACGAGCAGTACTTC. This encodes CASRGTAVGYEQYF.

The chain couples TRBV4-3 to TRBJ2-5, with 8 bases lining up with TRBD1. This CDR3 region has 15 residues. Germline CDR1 and CDR2: LGHNA and YSLEER. V shed 4 bases, J shed 3 bases, and the junction held 7 bases outside the gene matches. CDR3 in DNA: TGCGCCAGCAGCCCTAGACAGGGGAAAAAAGAGACCCAGTACTTC. Translation gives CASSPRQGKKETQYF.

J is TRBJ2-5 and V is TRBV25-1; D is ambiguous. The length of the CDR3 is 15 residues. Trimming removed 5 bases from V and 2 bases from J, with 15 bases in between. Germline V gene data show CDR1 as MGHDK and CDR2 as SYGVNS. CDR3 sequence: CASSTRMAVQETQYF. The CDR3 DNA reads as TGTGCCAGCAGTACCCGGATGGCAGTGCAAGAGACCCAGTACTTC.

This chain links TRBV28 with TRBJ2-1; 9 positions agree with TRBD2. This CDR3 is built from 16 residues. The ends lost 0 bases at V and 7 bases at J; junction bases unmatched: 7. Germline loops: CDR1 MDHEN, CDR2 SYDVKM. CDR3 DNA: TGTGCCAGCAGTTTATGGCTTAGCGGGGGTGTGAATGAGCAGTTCTTC. Protein: CASSLWLSGGVNEQFF.

This clone came up a few times. This chain joins TRBV15 and TRBJ2-7; D is ambiguous. Germline V gives CDR1 LNHNV, CDR2 YYDKDF (reference sequence). The CDR3 runs to 13 residues. Trimming took off 1 base at V and 6 bases at J, with 10 bases between the two ends. CDR3 sequence (DNA): TGTGCCACCAGCAGAGTGGGCGTTTCCGAGCAGTACGTC. Its translation: CATSRVGVSEQYV.

V and J are TRBV2 and TRBJ2-7; D not certain. Germline assignment: CDR1 SNHLY and CDR2 FYNNEI. The CDR3 loop spans 14 amino acids. The germline V and J ends were trimmed by 3 bases and 1 base, with 10 bases remaining between them. The CDR3 reads CASSELAVSYEQYV. DNA of the CDR3: TGTGCCAGCAGTGAGTTAGCAGTTTCCTACGAGCAGTACGTC.

This clone has more than one count but fewer than ten. CDR3 in DNA: TGTGCCAGCAGCTTCCCTAGCGGGGACTACAATGAGCAGTTCTTC. This gives the protein CASSFPSGDYNEQFF. The V gene is TRBV5-6, the J gene TRBJ2-1, with TRBD2 identical over 9 bases. From germline, CDR1 is SGHDT and CDR2 YYEEEE. The junction had 3 bases not matched to a gene; V was cut back by 2 bases and J by 3 bases. The CDR3 has 15 amino acids.

The table lists this clone with a few counts. The V and J genes are TRBV15 and TRBJ2-7, with D perhaps matching TRBD1 (5 bases). V lost 0 bases and J 9 bases, leaving 9 bases between the germline ends. Germline V lookup: CDR1 LNHNV, CDR2 YYDKDF (reference sequence). This CDR3 region has 12 residues. In nucleotides, the CDR3 is TGTGCCACCAGCAGAGAGCGAACAGGGCAGTACGTC. Protein product: CATSRERTGQYV.

This clone showed up just a few times. The chain recombines TRBV18 with TRBJ2-3; 8 nucleotides line up with TRBD2. The CDR3 runs 17 residues. The germline gives CDR1 KGHSH, CDR2 LQKENI. Trimming took 1 base from V and 0 from J; bases not matched to a gene: 6. Written as DNA, the CDR3 is TGTGCCAGCTCACCACTTCTAGCGGGCACTAGCACAGATACGCAGTATTTT. It encodes CASSPLLAGTSTDTQYF.

The chain carries TRBV4-1 and TRBJ2-4; the D gene is possibly TRBD1 (5 bases). The CDR3 is 16 residues long. Trimming removed 0 bases at V and 0 bases at J, with 9 bases between. Germline loops: CDR1 MGHRA, CDR2 YSYEKL. For the CDR3, the DNA is TGCGCCAGCAGCCAAGAAGGGGCAAGAGCCAAAAACATTCAGTACTTC. Residues: CASSQEGARAKNIQYF.

With regard to this clone: One end of the junction varies from germline; a read error may be responsible. The V and J genes are TRBV12-5 and TRBJ2-1; D gene uncertain. Per the germline V gene, CDR1 is LGHNT and CDR2 is FRNRAP. The CDR3 runs 15 residues. This CDR3 is CASGLGQTSNNEQFF. CDR3 bases: TGTGCTAGTGGTTTGGGCCAAACCTCCAACAATGAGCAGTTCTTC.

J is TRBJ2-1 and V is TRBV29-1; D is unresolved. The V end lost 8 bases, the J end lost 5 bases, and 10 bases lay between the germline ends. The germline V gene encodes CDR1 SQVTM and CDR2 ANQGSEA. This CDR3 is 11 amino acids long. For the CDR3, the DNA is TGCAGCCCGGTGGCCCACAATGAGCAGTTCTTC. Its protein is CSPVAHNEQFF.

CDR3 loop: CASSPGLAGVHEQFF. The CDR3 DNA follows: TGTGCCAGCAGCCCGGGACTAGCGGGAGTACATGAGCAGTTCTTC. The chain joins TRBV14 to TRBJ2-1; 14 bases map to TRBD2. The J segment lost 8 bases and the V segment lost 4 bases, leaving 4 bases of the junction unmatched. Germline V CDR1 and CDR2: SGHDN, FVKESK. CDR3 length equals 15 residues.

This chain joins TRBV20-1 and TRBJ1-2; the D is unclear. This CDR3 spans 10 amino acids. Per germline, CDR1 DFQATT and CDR2 SNEGSKA (reference sequence). Deletions cut 5 bases from V and 6 bases from J, with 7 bases between. The CDR3 loop is CSAPEDGYTF. The DNA for the CDR3 is TGCAGTGCTCCCGAAGATGGCTACACCTTC.

This clone showed up just a few times. The V gene is TRBV27, the J gene TRBJ1-2, with TRBD1 identical over 7 bases. The V segment lost 2 bases and the J segment 5 bases; nucleotides outside the gene matches: 8. The CDR3 has 15 residues. The germline V gene encodes CDR1 MNHEY and CDR2 SMNVEV (reference sequence). CDR3: CASSLLGDREYGYTF. CDR3 coding DNA: TGTGCCAGCAGTTTACTCGGGGACAGAGAATATGGCTACACCTTC.

A few counts support this clone. V and J are TRBV7-9 and TRBJ2-2; D possibly corresponds to TRBD2 (5 bases). Germline V gives CDR1 SEHNR, CDR2 FQNEAQ (reference sequence). This CDR3 region has 16 residues. Trimming took off 2 bases at V and 0 bases at J, with 10 bases between the two ends. CDR3 nucleotides: TGTGCCAGCAGCTTACAGGTAGCGCCGAACACCGGGGAGCTGTTTTTT. Amino acids: CASSLQVAPNTGELFF.

The chain links TRBV19 to TRBJ2-1; a weak D match, TRBD1 (5 bases). The CDR3 runs 15 residues. V lost 7 bases, J lost 5 bases, and 18 bases lay in between. Germline assignment: CDR1 LNHDA and CDR2 SQIVND (reference sequence). Here the CDR3 DNA reads TGTGCCAGTACTGGGGCTGGGGCGCGCCACAATGAGCAGTTCTTC. Its translation: CASTGAGARHNEQFF.

The gene calls are TRBV14 and TRBJ2-1; D is unresolved. Germline lookup yields CDR1 SGHDN and CDR2 FVKESK. This CDR3 comprises 11 residues. Trimming stripped 1 base from V and 10 bases from J, with 5 bases between. The CDR3 spells CASSQGSEQFF. CDR3 nucleotides: TGTGCCAGCAGCCAAGGGTCAGAGCAGTTCTTC.

This rearrangement joins TRBV7-3 to TRBJ1-6; 7 bases fit TRBD1. There are 16 residues in the CDR3. The germline V gene encodes CDR1 SGHTA and CDR2 FQGTGA. After removal of 5 bases from V and 5 bases from J, the junction contained 9 bases not matched to a gene. The DNA of the CDR3 is TGTGCCAGCAGCCCTTTCGGGACAGCGGATAATTCACCCCTCCACTTT. Its protein is CASSPFGTADNSPLHF.

The chain combines TRBV19 with TRBJ2-5; weak D call: TRBD2 (6 bases). The V gene's germline CDR1 is LNHDA and CDR2 SQIVND (reference sequence). The CDR3 consists of 16 residues. V gave up 3 bases and J gave up 4 bases, with 18 bases separating them. CDR3 region: CASSILGVGTGETQYF. In DNA form, the CDR3 reads TGTGCCAGTAGTATTCTTGGTGTCGGGACTGGAGAGACCCAGTACTTC.

This clone was seen many times. This sequence joins TRBV30 and TRBJ1-1; possible D gene TRBD1, 6 bases. The ends were cut back, 2 bases at V and 1 base at J, with 8 bases in the middle. The CDR3 is made up of 13 amino acids. Per the germline V gene, CDR1 is GTSNPN and CDR2 is SVGIG (reference sequence). The CDR3 nucleotides read TGTGCCTGGAGTAAGGACAGGAACACTGAAGCTTTCTTT. It encodes CAWSKDRNTEAFF.